This paragraph covers one TCR beta chain sequence. Its antigen remains unidentified. Germline V gene lookup returns CDR1 PRHDT and CDR2 FYEKMQ (reference sequence). CDR3 length equals 14 residues. V lost 5 bases and J 4 bases, leaving 14 bases between the germline ends. This specimen comes from a study of cytomegalovirus exposure and HLA in healthy donors. On the study more broadly: Of the donors genotyped, several hundred in all, around 76% fell in the Caucasian-associated ancestry cluster.

Overall study findings and caveats: Most TCR sequences showed up rarely, but some public TCRs showed up in many donors. Three chains linked to CMV were shown in vitro to be specific for CMV antigens. Presence/absence analyses treated sequencing depth as roughly uniform across donors.

The PCR made use of 60 Vbeta and 13 Jbeta primers. Sequencing used immunoSEQ multiplex PCR; TCRdb keeps in-frame clones, though not all of them. The table records 100,000 to 150,000 clones, 55% to 75% of them present only once. The sample consisted of PBMCs. The V gene is TRBV13, the J gene TRBJ2-5; possible D gene TRBD2, 6 bases. The TCR was taken from a human donor in good health. CDR3 coding DNA: TGTGCCAGCAGCCGGGAGTGGGGTGGAGAGACCCAGTACTTC. This sequence encodes CASSREWGGETQYF.